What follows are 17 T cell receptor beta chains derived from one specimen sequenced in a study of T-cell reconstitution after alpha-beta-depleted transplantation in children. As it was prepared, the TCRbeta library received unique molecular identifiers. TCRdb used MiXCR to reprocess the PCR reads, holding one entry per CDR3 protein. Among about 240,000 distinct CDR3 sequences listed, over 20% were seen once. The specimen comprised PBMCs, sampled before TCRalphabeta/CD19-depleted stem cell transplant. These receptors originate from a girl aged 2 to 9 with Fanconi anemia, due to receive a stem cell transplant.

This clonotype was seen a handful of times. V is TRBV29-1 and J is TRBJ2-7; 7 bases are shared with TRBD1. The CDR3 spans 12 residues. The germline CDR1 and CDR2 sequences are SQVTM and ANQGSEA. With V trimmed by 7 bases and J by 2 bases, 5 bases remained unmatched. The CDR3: CSGQDRAYEQYF. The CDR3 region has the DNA TGCAGCGGACAAGACAGGGCCTACGAGCAGTACTTC.

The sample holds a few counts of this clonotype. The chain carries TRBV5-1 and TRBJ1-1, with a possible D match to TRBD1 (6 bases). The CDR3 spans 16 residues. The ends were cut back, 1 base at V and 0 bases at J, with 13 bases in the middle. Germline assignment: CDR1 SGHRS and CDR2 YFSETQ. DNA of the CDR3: TGCGCCAGCAGCTTGAAGGGGGTAGGAATGAACACTGAAGCTTTCTTT. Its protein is CASSLKGVGMNTEAFF.

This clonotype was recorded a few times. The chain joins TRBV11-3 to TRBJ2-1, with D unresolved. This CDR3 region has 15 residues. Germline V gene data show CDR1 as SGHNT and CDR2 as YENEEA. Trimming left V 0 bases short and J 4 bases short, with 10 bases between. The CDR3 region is CASSLDQAGYNEQFF. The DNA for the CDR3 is TGTGCCAGCAGCTTAGATCAAGCAGGATACAATGAGCAGTTCTTC.

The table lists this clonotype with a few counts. The CDR3 sequence: CASSVSPMSTEAFF. The DNA of the CDR3 is TGTGCCAGCAGTGTCAGCCCCATGAGTACTGAAGCTTTCTTT. The V gene is TRBV6-1, the J gene TRBJ1-1; unclear D gene. Germline lookup yields CDR1 MNHNS and CDR2 SASEGT. Trimming removed 4 bases from V and 5 bases from J, with 14 bases in between. CDR3 length: 14 amino acids.

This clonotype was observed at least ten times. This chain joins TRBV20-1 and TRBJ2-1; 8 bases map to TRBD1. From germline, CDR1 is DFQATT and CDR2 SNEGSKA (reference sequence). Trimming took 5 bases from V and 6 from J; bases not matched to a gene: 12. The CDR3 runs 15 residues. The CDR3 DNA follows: TGCAGTGCTGGTAACCAGGGGGCGAACGGCAATGAGCAGTTCTTC. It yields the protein CSAGNQGANGNEQFF.

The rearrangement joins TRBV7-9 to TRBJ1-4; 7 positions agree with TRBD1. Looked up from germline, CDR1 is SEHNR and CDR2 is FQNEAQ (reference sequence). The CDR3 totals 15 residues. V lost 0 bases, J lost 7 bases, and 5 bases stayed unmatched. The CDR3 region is CASSLAGGSGEKLFF. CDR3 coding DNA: TGTGCCAGCAGCTTAGCAGGGGGCTCTGGTGAAAAACTGTTTTTT. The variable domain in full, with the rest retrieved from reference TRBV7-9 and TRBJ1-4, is DTGVSQNPRHKITKRGQNVTFRCDPISEHNRLYWYRQTLGQGPEFLTYFQNEAQLEKSRLLSDRFSAERPKGSFSTLEIQRTEQGDSAMYLCASSLAGGSGEKLFFGSGTQLSVL.

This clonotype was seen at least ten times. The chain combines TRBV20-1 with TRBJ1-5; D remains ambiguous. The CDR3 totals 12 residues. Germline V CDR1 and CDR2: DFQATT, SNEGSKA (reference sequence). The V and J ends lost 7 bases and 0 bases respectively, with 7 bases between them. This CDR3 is CSEHSSNQPQHF. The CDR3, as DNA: TGCAGTGAGCACTCTAGCAATCAGCCCCAGCATTTT.

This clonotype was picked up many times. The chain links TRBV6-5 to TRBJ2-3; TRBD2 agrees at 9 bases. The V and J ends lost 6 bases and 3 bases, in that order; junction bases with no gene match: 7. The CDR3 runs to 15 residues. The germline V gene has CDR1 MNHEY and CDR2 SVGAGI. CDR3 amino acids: CASRLAGAWTDTQYF. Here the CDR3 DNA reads TGTGCCAGCAGGTTAGCGGGAGCGTGGACAGATACGCAGTATTTT.

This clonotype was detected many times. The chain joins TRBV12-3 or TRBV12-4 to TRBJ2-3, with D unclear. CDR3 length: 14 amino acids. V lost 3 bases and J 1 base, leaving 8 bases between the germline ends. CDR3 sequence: CASSFGTGTDTQYF. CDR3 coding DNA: TGTGCCAGCAGTTTTGGTACAGGCACAGATACGCAGTATTTT.

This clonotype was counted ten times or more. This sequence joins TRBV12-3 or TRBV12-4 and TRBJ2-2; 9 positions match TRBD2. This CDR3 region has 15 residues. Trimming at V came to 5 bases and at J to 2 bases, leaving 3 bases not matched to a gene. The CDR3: CASSQGLANTGELFF. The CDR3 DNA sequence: TGTGCCAGCAGTCAGGGACTAGCCAACACCGGGGAGCTGTTTTTT.

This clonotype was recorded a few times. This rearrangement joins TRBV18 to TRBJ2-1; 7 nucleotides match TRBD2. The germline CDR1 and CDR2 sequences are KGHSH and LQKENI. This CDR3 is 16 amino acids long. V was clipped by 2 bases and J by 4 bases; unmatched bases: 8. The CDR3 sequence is CASSPLGGSEYNEQFF. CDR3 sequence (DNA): TGTGCCAGCTCACCATTAGGCGGGAGTGAATACAATGAGCAGTTCTTC.

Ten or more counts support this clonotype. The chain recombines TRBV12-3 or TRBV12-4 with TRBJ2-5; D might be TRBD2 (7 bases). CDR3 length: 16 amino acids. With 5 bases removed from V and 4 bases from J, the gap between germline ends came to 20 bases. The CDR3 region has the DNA TGTGCCAGCAGTCCCCTAAGGGGGGGAGTTGGAGAGACCCAGTACTTC. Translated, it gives CASSPLRGGVGETQYF.

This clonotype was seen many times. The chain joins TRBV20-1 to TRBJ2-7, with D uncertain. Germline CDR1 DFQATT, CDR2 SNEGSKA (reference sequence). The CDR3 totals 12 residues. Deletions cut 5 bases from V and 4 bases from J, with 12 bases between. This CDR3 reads CSASAATYEQYF. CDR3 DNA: TGCAGTGCTTCCGCTGCCACTTACGAGCAGTACTTC.

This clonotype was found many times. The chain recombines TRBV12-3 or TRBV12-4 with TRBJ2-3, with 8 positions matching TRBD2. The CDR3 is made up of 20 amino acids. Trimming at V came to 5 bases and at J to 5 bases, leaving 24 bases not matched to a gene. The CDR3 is CASSPWAGAGALSREDTQYF. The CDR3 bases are TGTGCCAGCAGTCCATGGGCCGGAGCGGGAGCCTTAAGTCGTGAAGATACGCAGTATTTT.

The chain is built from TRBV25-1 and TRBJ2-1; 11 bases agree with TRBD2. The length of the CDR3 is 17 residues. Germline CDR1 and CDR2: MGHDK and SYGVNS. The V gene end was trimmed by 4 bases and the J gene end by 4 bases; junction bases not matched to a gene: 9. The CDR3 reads CASSGFPSGRRYNEQFF. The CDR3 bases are TGTGCCAGCAGTGGATTCCCTAGCGGGAGGCGGTACAATGAGCAGTTCTTC.

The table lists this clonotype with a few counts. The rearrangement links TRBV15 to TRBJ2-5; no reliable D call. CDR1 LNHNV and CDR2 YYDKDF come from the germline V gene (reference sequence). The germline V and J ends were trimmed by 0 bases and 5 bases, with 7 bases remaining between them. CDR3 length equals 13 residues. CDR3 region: CATSRDVEETQYF. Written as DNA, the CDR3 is TGTGCCACCAGCAGAGATGTGGAGGAGACCCAGTACTTC.

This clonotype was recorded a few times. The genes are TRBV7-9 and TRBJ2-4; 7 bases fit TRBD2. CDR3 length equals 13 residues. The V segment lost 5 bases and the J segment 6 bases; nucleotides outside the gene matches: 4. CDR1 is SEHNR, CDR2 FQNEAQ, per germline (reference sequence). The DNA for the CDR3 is TGTGCCAGCAGCGCACCGGGAGGAAACATTCAGTACTTC. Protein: CASSAPGGNIQYF.